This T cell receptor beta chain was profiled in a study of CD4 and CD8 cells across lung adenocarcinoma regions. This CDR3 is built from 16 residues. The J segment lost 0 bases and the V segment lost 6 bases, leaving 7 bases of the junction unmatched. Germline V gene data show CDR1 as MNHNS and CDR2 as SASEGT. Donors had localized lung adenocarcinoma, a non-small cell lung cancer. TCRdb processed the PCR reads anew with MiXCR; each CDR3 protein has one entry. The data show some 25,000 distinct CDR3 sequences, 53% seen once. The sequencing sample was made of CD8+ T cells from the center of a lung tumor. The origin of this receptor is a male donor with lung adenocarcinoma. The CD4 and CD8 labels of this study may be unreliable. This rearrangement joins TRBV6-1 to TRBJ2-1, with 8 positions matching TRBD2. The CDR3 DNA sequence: TGTGCCAGCAGCCGGAAAAGCGGGAGCTCCTACAATGAGCAGTTCTTC. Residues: CASSRKSGSSYNEQFF.